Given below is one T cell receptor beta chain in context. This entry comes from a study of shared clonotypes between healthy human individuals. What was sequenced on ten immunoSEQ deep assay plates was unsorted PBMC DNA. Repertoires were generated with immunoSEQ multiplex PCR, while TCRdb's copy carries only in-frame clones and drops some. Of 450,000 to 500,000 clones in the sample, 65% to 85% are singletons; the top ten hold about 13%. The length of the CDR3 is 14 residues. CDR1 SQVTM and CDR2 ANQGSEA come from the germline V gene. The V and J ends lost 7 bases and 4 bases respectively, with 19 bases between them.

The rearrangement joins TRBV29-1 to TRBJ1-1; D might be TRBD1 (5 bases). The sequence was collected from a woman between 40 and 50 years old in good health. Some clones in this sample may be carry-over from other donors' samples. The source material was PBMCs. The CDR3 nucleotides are TGCAGCGCCCCAGCGCGGGGGAGGGGCACTGAAGCTTTCTTT. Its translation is CSAPARGRGTEAFF.